Shown below are 8 T cell receptor beta chains from a single sample sequenced in a study of T cell responses to AZD1222 COVID-19 vaccine. Repertoires were generated with immunoSEQ multiplex PCR, while TCRdb's copy carries only in-frame clones and drops some. The sample includes just over 150,000 clones, about 88% of them seen just once. Sequenced here: peripheral blood, sampled after recovery from COVID-19. The receptors were sampled from an adult who had recovered from COVID-19.

V usage is TRBV14 and J usage is TRBJ2-3; 7 positions agree with TRBD2. The junction had 10 bases not matched to a gene; V was cut back by 1 base and J by 0 bases. The CDR3 runs 18 residues. Germline V CDR1 and CDR2: SGHDN, FVKESK. The DNA of the CDR3 is TGTGCCAGCAGCCAAGCCCGCCAGCGGGGCATGAGCACAGATACGCAGTATTTT. It is translated as CASSQARQRGMSTDTQYF.

This chain joins TRBV28 and TRBJ2-3, with D possibly being TRBD1 (6 bases). The CDR3 is 14 residues long. Germline-derived CDR1 and CDR2 are MDHEN and SYDVKM. The V gene lost 6 bases and the J gene lost 1 base, with 11 bases spanning the gap. The CDR3 DNA sequence: TGTGCCAGCAGGCAGGACAGACGCACAGATACGCAGTATTTT. It translates to CASRQDRRTDTQYF. The full variable domain, completed using reference TRBV28 and TRBJ2-3, is DVKVTQSSRYLVKRTGEKVFLECVQDMDHENMFWYRQDPGLGLRLIYFSYDVKMKEKGDIPEGYSVSREKKERFSLILESASTNQTSMYLCASRQDRRTDTQYFGPGTRLTVL.

This clone turned up a few times. The chain carries TRBV24-1 and TRBJ1-2; D gene unclear. V dropped 6 bases and J dropped 0 bases, with 7 bases sitting between them. Germline V gene lookup returns CDR1 KGHDR and CDR2 SFDVKD. The CDR3 contains 13 residues. The CDR3 here is CATSKGANYGYTF. The DNA of the CDR3 is TGTGCCACCAGTAAGGGAGCTAACTATGGCTACACCTTC.

This chain joins TRBV27 and TRBJ1-4; D gene ambiguous. The V gene lost 6 bases and the J gene lost 7 bases, with 9 bases spanning the gap. This CDR3 has 12 amino acids. The germline V gene has CDR1 MNHEY and CDR2 SMNVEV (reference sequence). The chain's CDR3 is CASRRRGEKLFF. CDR3 nucleotide sequence: TGTGCCAGCAGGCGGCGGGGTGAAAAACTGTTTTTT.

This chain uses TRBV28 with TRBJ1-2; TRBD1 might be the D (5 bases). The V end was cut by 6 bases, the J end by 3 bases, with 14 bases between. This CDR3 has 14 residues. Germline-derived CDR1 and CDR2 are MDHEN and SYDVKM. The DNA for the CDR3 is TGTGCCAGCAGCCGGGGGGGGACGGACTATGGCTACACCTTC. Its protein product is CASSRGGTDYGYTF.

This chain joins TRBV10-2 and TRBJ2-1, with 7 bases that match TRBD2. V shed 6 bases, J shed 1 base, and the junction held 9 bases outside the gene matches. Germline assignment: CDR1 WSHSY and CDR2 SAAADI. The CDR3 totals 16 residues. The CDR3 bases are TGCGCCAGCAGCAAAGGGACTACAAGTTCCTACAATGAGCAGTTCTTC. This codes for CASSKGTTSSYNEQFF.

This chain links TRBV2 with TRBJ2-7; D may be TRBD2 (6 bases). CDR1 and CDR2 (germline): SNHLY, FYNNEI. V was cut by 3 bases and J by 7 bases, with 13 bases left in between. This CDR3 region has 13 residues. CDR3 residues: CASSDYKAGEQYF. As DNA, the CDR3 is TGTGCCAGCAGTGACTACAAGGCGGGGGAGCAGTACTTC.

Here the CDR3 DNA reads TGTGCCAGCAGCCCCCCCGGCAGGGAGGACTACACCTTC. It specifies CASSPPGREDYTF. The chain joins TRBV7-2 to TRBJ1-2; weak D call: TRBD1 (5 bases). The length of the CDR3 is 13 residues. CDR1 is SGHTA, CDR2 FQGNSA, per germline. V was cut by 5 bases and J by 10 bases, with 17 bases left in between.